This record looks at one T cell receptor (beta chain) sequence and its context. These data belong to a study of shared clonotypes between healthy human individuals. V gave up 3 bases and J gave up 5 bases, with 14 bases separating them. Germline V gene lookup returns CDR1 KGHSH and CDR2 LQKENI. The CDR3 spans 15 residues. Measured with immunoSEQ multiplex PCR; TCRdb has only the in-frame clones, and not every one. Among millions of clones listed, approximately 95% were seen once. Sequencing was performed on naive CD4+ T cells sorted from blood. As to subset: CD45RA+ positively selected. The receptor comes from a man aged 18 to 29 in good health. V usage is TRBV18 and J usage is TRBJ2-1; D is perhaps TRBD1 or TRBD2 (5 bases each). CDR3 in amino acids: CASSPTRGRDNEQFF. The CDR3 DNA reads TGTGCCAGCTCACCTACGAGGGGCAGGGACAATGAGCAGTTCTTC.